A few counts support the clone carrying this T cell receptor beta chain. The target antigen is unknown. 5'RACE primed from the constant segment yielded TCR alpha and TCR beta cDNA libraries bearing sample barcodes and UMIs. MiXCR, applied by TCRdb to the 5' RACE reads, yields one record per CDR3 protein. Among about 140,000 distinct CDR3 sequences, more than 13% were seen once, and the ten largest hold about 27%. The data originate from a study of T-cell memory formation after mild COVID-19. Findings and limits, study-wide: Certain responding clones were present in pre-infection memory, suggesting participation of cross-reactive memory. Chiefly within CM and EM were the contracting CD4+ clones; CD8+ ones were within EMRA.

The sequence was collected from an adult woman who had mild COVID-19 (a few samples of this study predate the infection). Cell type and time point are not known. The sample consisted of PBMCs or a T cell subset sorted from them (not recorded which).

The CDR3 loop reads CASSLWVGGNTEAFF. The CDR3 coding sequence is TGTGCCAGCAGCTTATGGGTCGGGGGGAACACTGAAGCTTTCTTT. This chain connects TRBV7-6 to TRBJ1-1; D is possibly TRBD1 (5 bases). CDR3 length: 15 amino acids. The germline V and J ends were trimmed by 2 bases and 1 base, with 11 bases remaining between them. Germline loops: CDR1 SGHVS, CDR2 FNYEAQ.